The T cell receptor (beta chain) under discussion was sequenced for a study of ipilimumab plus nivolumab after autologous stem cell transplantation. Study-wide context: Patients received a median of roughly 5 ipilimumab and 8 or 9 nivolumab doses. The study, taken as a whole, reports: Authors suggest TCR repertoire, Treg phenotype and gut microbiota support further study.

This clone was counted between two and nine times. What it binds is unknown. Sequencing used immunoSEQ multiplex PCR; TCRdb keeps in-frame clones, though not all of them. Among 84,000 or so clones listed, 83% were seen once. Patients received nivolumab 3 mg/kg at weeks 1, 4, 7, 10, then fortnightly to week 26. Germline lookup yields CDR1 MNHEY and CDR2 SMNVEV (reference sequence). V trimming: 6 bases; J trimming: 6 bases; junction bases outside the gene matches: 4. The CDR3 extends over 14 amino acids. The clonotype comes from a male donor with diffuse large B-cell lymphoma. The sample in question was PBMCs, obtained in a trial of ipilimumab plus nivolumab as post-transplant consolidation. V gene TRBV27 combines with J gene TRBJ1-4; the match to TRBD1 covers 10 bases. CDR3 DNA: TGTGCCAGCAGGACAGGGGGCGCCTATGAAAAACTGTTTTTT. This encodes CASRTGGAYEKLFF. The whole variable domain, remainder taken from reference TRBV27 and TRBJ1-4, is EAQVTQNPRYLITVTGKKLTVTCSQNMNHEYMSWYRQDPGLGLRQIYYSMNVEVTDKGDVPEGYKVSRKEKRNFPLILESPSPNQTSLYFCASRTGGAYEKLFFGSGTQLSVL.